The rows below give T cell receptor beta chains drawn from one sample of a study of T cell repertoires in cytomegalovirus infection. TCRdb re-analysed the reads in MiXCR, keeping a single row per CDR3 protein. Of hundreds of thousands of distinct CDR3 sequences in the sample, around 18% were seen once. The sample consisted of PBMCs. Source of these receptors: a human donor in good health (CMV status not recorded). Some clones in this sample may be carry-over from other donors' samples. CDR3s include the opening cysteine and the closing phenylalanine or tryptophan. Each record gives: V gene, D gene, J gene, clone size, CDR3 protein, CDR3 DNA. A D gene is named only where the DNA matches it firmly. Only some rows state a clone size, as once, few, many or a class for expanded clones.

TRBV12-3/TRBV12-4	-	TRBJ2-3	-	CASRTGEADTQYF	TGTGCCAGCAGGACTGGGGAGGCAGATACGCAGTATTTT
TRBV30	-	TRBJ1-5	few	CAWSALRNQPQHF	TGTGCCTGGAGTGCTTTGAGAAATCAGCCCCAGCATTTT
TRBV10-3	TRBD1	TRBJ1-2	few	CATTGGGGYTF	TGTGCCACGACAGGGGGCGGTGGCTACACCTTC
TRBV11-2	-	TRBJ2-1	many	CASSPPERGYNEQFF	TGTGCCAGCAGCCCCCCCGAACGGGGGTACAATGAGCAGTTCTTC
TRBV2	-	TRBJ1-5	few	CASSPQVQPQHF	TGTGCCAGCAGCCCGCAGGTTCAGCCCCAGCATTTT
TRBV5-1	-	TRBJ2-5	-	CASSLVPGAGETQYF	TGCGCCAGCAGCTTGGTCCCAGGGGCCGGAGAGACCCAGTACTTC
TRBV7-2	-	TRBJ1-1	many	CASRLYEGYTEAFF	TGTGCCAGCAGACTCTATGAGGGATACACTGAAGCTTTCTTT
TRBV20-1	-	TRBJ2-5	-	CSAAGRRRTQTQYF	TGCAGTGCGGCGGGACGTAGGAGAACGCAGACCCAGTACTTC
TRBV30	TRBD2	TRBJ2-3	-	CAWSVPTSGRTDTQYF	TGTGCCTGGAGTGTACCCACTAGCGGGAGGACAGATACGCAGTATTTT
TRBV12-5	-	TRBJ2-3	many	CASGPPSADTQYF	TGTGCTAGTGGTCCACCCTCGGCAGATACGCAGTATTTT
TRBV24-1	-	TRBJ2-7	few	CATSDLLGDESLCEQYF	TGTGCCACCAGTGATTTGTTGGGGGACGAGTCCCTTTGCGAGCAGTACTTC
TRBV4-3	-	TRBJ2-1	-	CASSPGLAWEEQFF	TGCGCCAGCAGCCCGGGACTCGCTTGGGAAGAGCAGTTCTTC
TRBV19	TRBD1	TRBJ1-1	-	CASSIWQGATEAFF	TGTGCCAGTAGTATATGGCAGGGGGCCACTGAAGCTTTCTTT
TRBV4-3	-	TRBJ1-2	-	CASSPTRVYYGYTF	TGCGCCAGCAGCCCTACCAGGGTTTACTATGGCTACACCTTC
TRBV4-3	-	TRBJ2-3	many	CASSQDGSRAQYF	TGCGCCAGCAGCCAAGATGGCTCCCGTGCGCAGTATTTT
TRBV19	-	TRBJ2-3	many	CATGGADIHSPYF	TGTGCCACCGGAGGGGCGGACATTCACAGCCCGTATTTT
TRBV7-2	TRBD2	TRBJ2-3	hyperexpanded	CASSYSREGWDTQYF	TGTGCCAGCAGCTACTCACGGGAGGGTTGGGATACGCAGTATTTT
TRBV20-1	TRBD2	TRBJ2-5	few	CSARNLAGGPKTQYF	TGCAGTGCTAGAAATCTAGCGGGAGGGCCAAAGACCCAGTACTTC
TRBV2	-	TRBJ1-4	-	CASSEEGIGEKLFF	TGTGCCAGCAGTGAAGAGGGTATCGGCGAAAAACTGTTTTTT
TRBV19	TRBD1	TRBJ2-5	many	CASSAGQGETQYF	TGTGCCAGTAGTGCAGGACAGGGAGAGACCCAGTACTTC
TRBV5-1	-	TRBJ2-5	few	CASSSDRVGQETQYF	TGCGCCAGCAGCTCGGACCGGGTGGGCCAAGAGACCCAGTACTTC
TRBV6-1	-	TRBJ2-2	few	CASVGTATGAGELFF	TGTGCCAGCGTAGGGACCGCGACGGGGGCCGGGGAGCTGTTTTTT
TRBV20-1	TRBD2	TRBJ2-5	-	CSARERGYLAEETQYF	TGCAGTGCTAGGGAAAGGGGTTATCTAGCGGAAGAGACCCAGTACTTC
TRBV7-2	-	TRBJ1-1	many	CASSPQVGNTEAFF	TGTGCCAGCAGCCCCCAGGTCGGGAACACTGAAGCTTTCTTT
TRBV6-2/TRBV6-3	-	TRBJ2-7	-	CASSRPVSLRQYEQYF	TGTGCCAGCAGCCGCCCCGTGAGTCTGAGACAGTACGAGCAGTACTTC
TRBV10-3	-	TRBJ1-1	many	CAISVWEKTTEAFF	TGTGCCATCAGTGTTTGGGAAAAAACCACTGAAGCTTTCTTT
TRBV3-1	-	TRBJ2-7	few	CASSQRTGFYEQYF	TGTGCCAGCAGTCAGAGGACGGGATTTTACGAGCAGTACTTC
TRBV19	-	TRBJ2-1	-	CASSPPQAPYNEQFF	TGTGCCAGTAGTCCCCCCCAGGCCCCCTACAATGAGCAGTTCTTC
TRBV25-1	TRBD2	TRBJ2-7	-	CASSRSGGADEQYF	TGTGCCAGCAGCCGGAGCGGGGGGGCTGACGAGCAGTACTTC
TRBV15	TRBD2	TRBJ2-2	few	CATSSPGGTSGSTWEAGELFF	TGTGCCACCAGCAGCCCTGGAGGGACTAGCGGGAGTACATGGGAGGCCGGGGAGCTGTTTTTT
TRBV7-2	-	TRBJ1-2	many	CASSLTGAGDGYTF	TGTGCCAGCAGCTTAACCGGGGCAGGAGATGGCTACACCTTC
TRBV20-1	-	TRBJ2-1	-	CSAVSSRDSYNEQFF	TGCAGTGCTGTCTCTAGCCGGGACTCCTACAATGAGCAGTTCTTC
TRBV28	TRBD1	TRBJ2-3	many	CASSSTPGQGPDTQYF	TGTGCCAGTTCATCTACCCCGGGACAGGGGCCAGATACGCAGTATTTT
TRBV5-4	-	TRBJ2-3	-	CASSLGPSSTDTQYF	TGTGCCAGCAGCTTGGGCCCATCTAGCACAGATACGCAGTATTTT
TRBV27	TRBD2	TRBJ2-3	few	CASTSSGRPTDTQYF	TGTGCCAGCACGTCTAGCGGGAGGCCCACAGATACGCAGTATTTT
TRBV15	TRBD1	TRBJ1-5	few	CATSREQGSNQPQHF	TGTGCCACCAGCAGAGAACAGGGGAGCAATCAGCCCCAGCATTTT
TRBV7-2	TRBD2	TRBJ2-1	-	CASSTDWGGNEQFF	TGTGCCAGCAGCACGGACTGGGGGGGCAATGAGCAGTTCTTC
TRBV28	-	TRBJ1-1	few	CASLTGTPGTEAFF	TGTGCCAGCTTGACGGGCACACCGGGCACTGAAGCTTTCTTT
TRBV14	-	TRBJ2-1	few	CASSQDLGGHTAF	TGTGCCAGCAGCCAAGATCTGGGGGGGCATACGGCCTTC
TRBV30	TRBD2	TRBJ2-1	many	CAWSPSGASSYNEQFF	TGTGCCTGGAGTCCTAGCGGGGCGAGCTCCTACAATGAGCAGTTCTTC
TRBV7-8	-	TRBJ2-5	many	CASSKTTKQETQYF	TGTGCCAGCAGCAAAACTACAAAACAAGAGACCCAGTACTTC
TRBV27	-	TRBJ2-1	few	CASSSPSLPEHNEQFF	TGTGCCAGCAGTTCCCCATCCCTCCCCGAGCACAATGAGCAGTTCTTC
TRBV6-6	TRBD1	TRBJ1-2	-	CASRLPGQGYGYTF	TGTGCCAGCCGTCTTCCGGGACAGGGGTATGGCTACACCTTC
TRBV12-5	TRBD1	TRBJ1-5	-	CASGWGTDMNQPQHF	TGTGCTAGTGGTTGGGGGACAGATATGAATCAGCCCCAGCATTTT
TRBV27	TRBD1	TRBJ1-1	many	CASSRGAGGRTEAFF	TGTGCCAGCAGTAGGGGGGCAGGGGGCAGGACTGAAGCTTTCTTT
TRBV7-2	-	TRBJ2-3	few	CASSLRDADTQYF	TGTGCCAGCAGCTTAAGGGACGCAGATACGCAGTATTTT
TRBV7-2	TRBD2	TRBJ2-2	-	CASIEVAGGRTGELFF	TGTGCCAGCATCGAAGTAGCGGGGGGGCGAACCGGGGAGCTGTTTTTT
TRBV7-2	TRBD2	TRBJ2-6	many	CASHSGGTGANVLTF	TGTGCCAGCCACTCGGGGGGGACTGGGGCCAACGTCCTGACTTTC
TRBV4-3	TRBD1	TRBJ1-1	many	CASSLSGTGYEAFF	TGCGCCAGCAGCCTCAGCGGGACAGGGTATGAAGCTTTCTTT
TRBV7-2	-	TRBJ2-3	many	CASSLVLVGKDTQYF	TGTGCCAGCAGCTTAGTTCTAGTCGGGAAAGATACGCAGTATTTT
TRBV19	TRBD2	TRBJ2-1	-	CASSIGLASHEQFF	TGTGCCAGTAGTATCGGACTAGCGTCCCATGAGCAGTTCTTC
TRBV12-3/TRBV12-4	-	TRBJ2-5	-	CASSLGGQSGTQYF	TGTGCCAGCAGTTTAGGTGGGCAGTCCGGGACCCAGTACTTC
TRBV10-3	-	TRBJ1-2	few	CATSPDGVYGYTF	TGTGCCACCTCTCCTGACGGAGTCTATGGCTACACCTTC